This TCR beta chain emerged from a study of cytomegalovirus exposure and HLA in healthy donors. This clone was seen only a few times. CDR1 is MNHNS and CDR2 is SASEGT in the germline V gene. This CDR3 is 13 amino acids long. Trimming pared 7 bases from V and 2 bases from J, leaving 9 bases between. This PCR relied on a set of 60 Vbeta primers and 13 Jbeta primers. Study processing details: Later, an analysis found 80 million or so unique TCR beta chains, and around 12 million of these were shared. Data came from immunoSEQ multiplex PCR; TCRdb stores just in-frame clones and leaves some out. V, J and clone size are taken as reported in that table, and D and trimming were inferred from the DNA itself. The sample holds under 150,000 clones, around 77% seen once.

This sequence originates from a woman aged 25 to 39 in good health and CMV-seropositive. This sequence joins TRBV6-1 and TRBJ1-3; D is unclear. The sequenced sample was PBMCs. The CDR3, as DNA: TGTGCCAGCACCCTGACAACTGGAAACACCATATATTTT. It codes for CASTLTTGNTIYF.